This TCR beta chain stems from a study of immune evolution from preneoplasia to lung adenocarcinoma. The method was immunoSEQ multiplex PCR; TCRdb's version includes in-frame clones alone and lacks a portion of them. The profile shows tens of thousands of clones, over 75% of them singletons. This CDR3 comprises 16 residues. Trimming took 0 bases from V and 7 from J; bases not matched to a gene: 10. The germline V gene has CDR1 LGHNT and CDR2 FRNRAP. This clone has a handful of counts. J is TRBJ1-1 and V is TRBV12-5; 8 bases map to TRBD1. Sequenced sample: FFPE invasive lung adenocarcinoma tissue. The source is a person in their sixties with lung adenocarcinoma. The CDR3 coding sequence is TGTGCTAGTGGTTTGGTACTTGGGACAGGACATCTTGAAGCTTTCTTT. This codes for CASGLVLGTGHLEAFF.